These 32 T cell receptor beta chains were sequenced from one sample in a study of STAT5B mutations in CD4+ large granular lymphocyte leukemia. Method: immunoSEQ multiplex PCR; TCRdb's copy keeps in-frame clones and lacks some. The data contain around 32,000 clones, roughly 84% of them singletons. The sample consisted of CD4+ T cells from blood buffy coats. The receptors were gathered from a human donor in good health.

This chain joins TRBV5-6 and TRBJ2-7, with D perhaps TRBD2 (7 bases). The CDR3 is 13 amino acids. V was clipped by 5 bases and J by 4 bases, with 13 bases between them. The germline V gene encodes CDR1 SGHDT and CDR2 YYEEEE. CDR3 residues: CASSSGGRYEQYF. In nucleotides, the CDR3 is TGTGCCAGCAGTTCGGGGGGCAGGTACGAGCAGTACTTC.

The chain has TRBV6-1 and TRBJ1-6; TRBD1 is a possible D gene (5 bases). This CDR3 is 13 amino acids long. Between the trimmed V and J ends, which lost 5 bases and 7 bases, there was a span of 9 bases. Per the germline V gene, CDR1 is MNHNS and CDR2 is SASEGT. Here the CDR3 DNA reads TGTGCCAGCAGTACTCAGGGAAATTCACCCCTCCACTTT. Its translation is CASSTQGNSPLHF.

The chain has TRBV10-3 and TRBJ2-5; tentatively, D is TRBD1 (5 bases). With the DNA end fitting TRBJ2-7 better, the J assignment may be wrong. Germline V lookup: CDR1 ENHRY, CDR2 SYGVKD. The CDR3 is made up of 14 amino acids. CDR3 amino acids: CAISEGGAPYEQYF. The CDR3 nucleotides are TGTGCCATCAGTGAAGGTGGGGCTCCATACGAGCAGTACTTC.

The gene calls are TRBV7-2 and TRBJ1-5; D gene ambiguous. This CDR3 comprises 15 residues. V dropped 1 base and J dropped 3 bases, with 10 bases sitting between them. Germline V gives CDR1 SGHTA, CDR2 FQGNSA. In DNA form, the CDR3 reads TGTGCCAGCAGCTTAGTTAGCCAGTCCAATCAGCCCCAGCATTTT. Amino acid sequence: CASSLVSQSNQPQHF.

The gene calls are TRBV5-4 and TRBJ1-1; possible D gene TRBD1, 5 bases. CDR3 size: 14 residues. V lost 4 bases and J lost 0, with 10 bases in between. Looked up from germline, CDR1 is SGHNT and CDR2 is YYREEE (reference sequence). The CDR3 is CASSKQGLNTEAFF. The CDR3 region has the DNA TGTGCCAGCAGCAAGCAGGGTCTGAACACTGAAGCTTTCTTT.

The CDR3 nucleotides are TGTGCCAGCAGCTTTGCCTTGAACACTGAAGCTTTCTTT. It codes for CASSFALNTEAFF. V gene TRBV5-5 combines with J gene TRBJ1-1; D is unresolved. The V gene lost 2 bases and the J gene lost 0 bases, with 5 bases spanning the gap. The germline V gene encodes CDR1 SGHKS and CDR2 YYEKEE (reference sequence). CDR3 length equals 13 residues.

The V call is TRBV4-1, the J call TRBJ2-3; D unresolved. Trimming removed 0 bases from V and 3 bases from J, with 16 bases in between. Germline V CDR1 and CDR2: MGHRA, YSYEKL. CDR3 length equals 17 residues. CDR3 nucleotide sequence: TGCGCCAGCAGCCAAGATACTGCCAGGCCGTCAACAGATACGCAGTATTTT. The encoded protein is CASSQDTARPSTDTQYF.

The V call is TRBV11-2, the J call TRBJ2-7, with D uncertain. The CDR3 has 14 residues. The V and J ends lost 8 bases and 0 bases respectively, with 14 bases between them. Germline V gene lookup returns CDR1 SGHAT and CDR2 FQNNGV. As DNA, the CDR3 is TGTGCCAGCTGCCCCACGCCCCTCTCCTACGAGCAGTACTTC. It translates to CASCPTPLSYEQYF.

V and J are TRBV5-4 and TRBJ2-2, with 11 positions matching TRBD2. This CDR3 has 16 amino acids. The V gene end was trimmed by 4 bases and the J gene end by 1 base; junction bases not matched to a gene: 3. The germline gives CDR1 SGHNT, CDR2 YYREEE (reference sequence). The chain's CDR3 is CASSAGLAGNTGELFF. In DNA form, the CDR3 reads TGTGCCAGCAGCGCCGGACTAGCGGGGAACACCGGGGAGCTGTTTTTT.

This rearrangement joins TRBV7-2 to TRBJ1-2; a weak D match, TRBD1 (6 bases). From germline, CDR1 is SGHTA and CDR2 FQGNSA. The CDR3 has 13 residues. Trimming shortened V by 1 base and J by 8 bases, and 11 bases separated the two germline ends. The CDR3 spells CASSLDRVGGYTF. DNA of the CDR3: TGTGCCAGCAGCTTAGACAGGGTGGGAGGCTACACCTTC.

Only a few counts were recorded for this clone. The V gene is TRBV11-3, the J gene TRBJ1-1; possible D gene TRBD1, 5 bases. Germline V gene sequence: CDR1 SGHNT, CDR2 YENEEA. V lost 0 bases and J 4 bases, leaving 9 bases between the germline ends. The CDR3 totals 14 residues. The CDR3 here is CASSLDQGSTEAFF. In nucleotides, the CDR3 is TGTGCCAGCAGCTTAGATCAGGGAAGCACTGAAGCTTTCTTT.

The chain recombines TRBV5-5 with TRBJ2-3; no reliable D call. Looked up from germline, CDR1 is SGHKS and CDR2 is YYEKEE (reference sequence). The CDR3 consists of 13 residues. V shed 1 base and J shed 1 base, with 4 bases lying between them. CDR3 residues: CASSLWGTDTQYF. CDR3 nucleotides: TGTGCCAGCAGCTTGTGGGGCACAGATACGCAGTATTTT.

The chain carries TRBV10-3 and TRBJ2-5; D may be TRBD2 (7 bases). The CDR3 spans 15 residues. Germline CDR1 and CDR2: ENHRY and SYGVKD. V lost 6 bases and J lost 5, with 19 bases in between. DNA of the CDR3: TGTGCCATCAGCGAGGGGGGGCGTGTTTCGGAGACCCAGTACTTC. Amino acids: CAISEGGRVSETQYF.

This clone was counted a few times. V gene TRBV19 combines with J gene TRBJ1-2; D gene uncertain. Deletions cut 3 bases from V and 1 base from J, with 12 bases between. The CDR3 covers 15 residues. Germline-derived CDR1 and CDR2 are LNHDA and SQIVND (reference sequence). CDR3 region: CASSMTRAGNYGYTF. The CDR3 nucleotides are TGTGCCAGTAGTATGACGAGGGCCGGTAACTATGGCTACACCTTC.

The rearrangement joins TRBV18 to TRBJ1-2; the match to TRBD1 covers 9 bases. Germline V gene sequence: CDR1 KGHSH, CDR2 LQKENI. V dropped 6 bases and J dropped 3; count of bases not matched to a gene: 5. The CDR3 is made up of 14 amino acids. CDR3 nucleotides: TGTGCCAGCTCGCCCCGGGACAGGGACTATGGCTACACCTTC. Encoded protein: CASSPRDRDYGYTF.

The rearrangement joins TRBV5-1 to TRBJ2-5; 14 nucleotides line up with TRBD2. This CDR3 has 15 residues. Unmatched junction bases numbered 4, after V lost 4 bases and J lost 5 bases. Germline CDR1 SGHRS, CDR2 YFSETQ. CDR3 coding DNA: TGCGCCAGCAGCCGGACTAGCGGGGGGAAGGAGACCCAGTACTTC. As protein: CASSRTSGGKETQYF.

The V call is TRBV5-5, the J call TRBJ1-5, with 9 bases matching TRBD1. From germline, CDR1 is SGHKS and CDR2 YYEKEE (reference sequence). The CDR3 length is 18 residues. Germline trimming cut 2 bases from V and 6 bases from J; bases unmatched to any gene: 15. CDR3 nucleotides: TGTGCCAGCAGCTTCCAGGGACAGGGAATAACTAGCGGTCAGCCCCAGCATTTT. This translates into CASSFQGQGITSGQPQHF.

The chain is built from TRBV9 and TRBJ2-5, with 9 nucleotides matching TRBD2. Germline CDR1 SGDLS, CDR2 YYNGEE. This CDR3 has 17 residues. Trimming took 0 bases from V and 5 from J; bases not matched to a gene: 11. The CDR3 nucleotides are TGTGCCAGCAGCGTAGGTGCCGCGGGACTAGCAGGGGAGACCCAGTACTTC. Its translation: CASSVGAAGLAGETQYF.

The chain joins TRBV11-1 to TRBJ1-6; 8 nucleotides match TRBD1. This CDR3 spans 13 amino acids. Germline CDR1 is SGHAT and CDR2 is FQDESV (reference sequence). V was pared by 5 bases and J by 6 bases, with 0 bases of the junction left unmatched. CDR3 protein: CASSGQGNSPLHF. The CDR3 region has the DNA TGTGCCAGCAGCGGACAGGGTAATTCACCCCTCCACTTT. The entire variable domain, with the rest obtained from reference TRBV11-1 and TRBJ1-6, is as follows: EAEVAQSPRYKITEKSQAVAFWCDPISGHATLYWYRQILGQGPELLVQFQDESVVDDSQLPKDRFSAERLKGVDSTLKIQPAELGDSAMYLCASSGQGNSPLHFGNGTRLTVT.

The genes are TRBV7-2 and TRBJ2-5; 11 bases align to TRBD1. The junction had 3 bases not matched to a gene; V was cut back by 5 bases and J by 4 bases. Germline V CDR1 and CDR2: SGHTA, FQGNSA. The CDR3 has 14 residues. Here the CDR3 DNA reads TGTGCCAGCAGCGAGGACAGGGGGCCAGAGACCCAGTACTTC. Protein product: CASSEDRGPETQYF.

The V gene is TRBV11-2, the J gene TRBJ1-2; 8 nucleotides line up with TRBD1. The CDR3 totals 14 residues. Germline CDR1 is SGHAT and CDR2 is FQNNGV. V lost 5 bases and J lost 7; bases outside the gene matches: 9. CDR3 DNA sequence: TGTGCCAGCAGCCAGGACAGGGCTCGGGTTGGCTACACCTTC. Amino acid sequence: CASSQDRARVGYTF.

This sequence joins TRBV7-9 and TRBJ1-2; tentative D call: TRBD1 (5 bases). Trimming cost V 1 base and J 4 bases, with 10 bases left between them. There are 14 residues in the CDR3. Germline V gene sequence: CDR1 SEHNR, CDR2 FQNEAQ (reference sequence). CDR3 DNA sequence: TGTGCCAGCAGCTTAGTTATTGGGGGCTATGGCTACACCTTC. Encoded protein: CASSLVIGGYGYTF. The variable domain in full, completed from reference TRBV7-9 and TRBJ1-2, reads DTGVSQNPRHKITKRGQNVTFRCDPISEHNRLYWYRQTLGQGPEFLTYFQNEAQLEKSRLLSDRFSAERPKGSFSTLEIQRTEQGDSAMYLCASSLVIGGYGYTFGSGTRLTVV.

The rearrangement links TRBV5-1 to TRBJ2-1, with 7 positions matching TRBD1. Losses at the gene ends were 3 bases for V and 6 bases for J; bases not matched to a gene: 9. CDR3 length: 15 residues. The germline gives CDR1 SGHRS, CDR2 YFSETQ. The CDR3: CASSSRTGDSNEQFF. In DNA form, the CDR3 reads TGCGCCAGCAGCTCCCGAACAGGGGACAGCAATGAGCAGTTCTTC.

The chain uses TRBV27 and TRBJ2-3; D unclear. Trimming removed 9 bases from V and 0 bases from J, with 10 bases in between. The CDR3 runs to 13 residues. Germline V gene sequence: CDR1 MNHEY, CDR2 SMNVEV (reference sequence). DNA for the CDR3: TGTGCCAGTACAACCGCTAGCACAGATACGCAGTATTTT. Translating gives CASTTASTDTQYF.

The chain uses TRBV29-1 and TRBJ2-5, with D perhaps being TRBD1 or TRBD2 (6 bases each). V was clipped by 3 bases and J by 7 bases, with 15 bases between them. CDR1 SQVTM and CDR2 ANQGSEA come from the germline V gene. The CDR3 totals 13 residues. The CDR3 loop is CSVEEGGVGTQYF. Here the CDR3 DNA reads TGCAGCGTTGAGGAGGGGGGAGTCGGGACCCAGTACTTC. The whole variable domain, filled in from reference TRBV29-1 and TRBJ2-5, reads SAVISQKPSRDICQRGTSLTIQCQVDSQVTMMFWYRQQPGQSLTLIATANQGSEATYESGFVIDKFPISRPNLTFSTLTVSNMSPEDSSIYLCSVEEGGVGTQYFGPGTRLLVL.

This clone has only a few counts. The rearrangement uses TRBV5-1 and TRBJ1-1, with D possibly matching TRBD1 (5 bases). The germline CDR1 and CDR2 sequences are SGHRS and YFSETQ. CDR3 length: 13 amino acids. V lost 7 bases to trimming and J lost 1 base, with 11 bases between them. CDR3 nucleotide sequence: TGCGCCAGCCGAATTGGGGGGAACACTGAAGCTTTCTTT. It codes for CASRIGGNTEAFF.

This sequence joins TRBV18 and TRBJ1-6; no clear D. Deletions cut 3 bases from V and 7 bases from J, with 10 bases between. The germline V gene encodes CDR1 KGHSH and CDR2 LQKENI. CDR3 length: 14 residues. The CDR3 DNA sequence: TGTGCCAGCTCACCCGGGTCGAACAATTCACCCCTCCACTTT. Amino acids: CASSPGSNNSPLHF.

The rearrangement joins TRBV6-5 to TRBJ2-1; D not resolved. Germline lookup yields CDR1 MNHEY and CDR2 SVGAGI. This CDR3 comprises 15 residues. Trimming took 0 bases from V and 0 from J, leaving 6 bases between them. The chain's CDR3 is CASSYSYGSYNEQFF. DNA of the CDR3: TGTGCCAGCAGTTACTCATATGGCTCCTACAATGAGCAGTTCTTC.

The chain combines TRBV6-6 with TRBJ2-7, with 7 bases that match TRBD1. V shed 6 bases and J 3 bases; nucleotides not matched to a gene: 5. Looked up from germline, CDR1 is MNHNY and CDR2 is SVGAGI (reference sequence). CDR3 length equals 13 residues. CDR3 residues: CASSRGQHYEQYV. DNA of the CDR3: TGTGCCAGCAGCCGGGGACAGCACTACGAGCAGTACGTC.

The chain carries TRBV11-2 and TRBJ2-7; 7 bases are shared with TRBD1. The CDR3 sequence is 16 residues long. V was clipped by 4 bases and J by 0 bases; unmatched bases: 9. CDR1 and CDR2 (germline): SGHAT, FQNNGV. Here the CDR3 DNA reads TGTGCCAGCAGCTCCCTAGGGACAGATAGCTCCTACGAGCAGTACTTC. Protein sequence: CASSSLGTDSSYEQYF.

The CDR3 sequence: CASSFHGGRTEAFF. CDR3 nucleotides: TGTGCCAGCAGTTTTCACGGGGGGCGCACTGAAGCTTTCTTT. The V call is TRBV27, the J call TRBJ1-1, with TRBD1 as a possible D gene (6 bases). Germline CDR1 is MNHEY and CDR2 is SMNVEV (reference sequence). V gave up 3 bases and J gave up 4 bases, with 12 bases separating them. The CDR3 consists of 14 residues.

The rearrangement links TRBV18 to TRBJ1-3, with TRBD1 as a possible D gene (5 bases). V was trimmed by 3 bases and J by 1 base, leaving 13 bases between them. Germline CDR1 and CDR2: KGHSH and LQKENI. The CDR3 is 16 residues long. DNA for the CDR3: TGTGCCAGCTCACCTGACGGGGGAAATTCTGGAAACACCATATATTTT. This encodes CASSPDGGNSGNTIYF.